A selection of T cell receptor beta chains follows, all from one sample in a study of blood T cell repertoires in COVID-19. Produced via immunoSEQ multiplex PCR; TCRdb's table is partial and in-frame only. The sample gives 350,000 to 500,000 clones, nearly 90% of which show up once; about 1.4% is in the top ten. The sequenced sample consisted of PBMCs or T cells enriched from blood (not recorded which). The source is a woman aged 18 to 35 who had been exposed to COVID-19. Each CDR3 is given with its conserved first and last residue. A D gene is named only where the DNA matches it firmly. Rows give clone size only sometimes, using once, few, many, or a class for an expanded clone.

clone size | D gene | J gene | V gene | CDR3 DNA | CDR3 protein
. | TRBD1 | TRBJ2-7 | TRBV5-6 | TGTGCCAGCAGTTCAGGGACAGGGGTACTCGTCTACGAGCAGTACTTC | CASSSGTGVLVYEQYF
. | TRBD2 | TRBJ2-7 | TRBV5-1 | TGCGCCAGCAGCTGGGGACTAGCGGGAGGCTACGAGCAGTACTTC | CASSWGLAGGYEQYF
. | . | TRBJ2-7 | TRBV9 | TGTGCCAGCAGCGTAGTCGGGTCCCACGAGCAGTACTTC | CASSVVGSHEQYF
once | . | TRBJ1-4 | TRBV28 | TGTGCCTCGGAGGGTAATGAAAAACTGTTTTTT | CASEGNEKLFF
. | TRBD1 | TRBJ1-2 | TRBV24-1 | TGTGCCACCAGTGATTCGGGACCTACAGGGGTCGGTGCGATTGGCTACACCTTC | CATSDSGPTGVGAIGYTF
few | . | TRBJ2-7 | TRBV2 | TGTGCCAGCAGGGAACGGAGATACGAGCAGTACTTC | CASRERRYEQYF
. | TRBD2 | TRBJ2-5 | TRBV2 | TGTGCCAGCAGTGTCAGACTAGCGGGGGAAAAGACCCAGTACTTC | CASSVRLAGEKTQYF
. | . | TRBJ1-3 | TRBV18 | TGTGCCAGCTCACCACCGCGGCAGATATCTGGAAACACCATATATTTT | CASSPPRQISGNTIYF
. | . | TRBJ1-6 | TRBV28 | TGTGCCAGCACGAGTGCGGAGGCTTTCTCCTATAATTCACCCCTCCACTTT | CASTSAEAFSYNSPLHF
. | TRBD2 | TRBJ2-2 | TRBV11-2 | TGTGCCAGCAGCCAGCCTTCTGGACTAGCGGGAGGGCCTTCCGGGGAGCTGTTTTTT | CASSQPSGLAGGPSGELFF
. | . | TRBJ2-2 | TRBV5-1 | TGCGCCAGCAGCTTTACGAGAAACACCGGGGAGCTGTTTTTT | CASSFTRNTGELFF
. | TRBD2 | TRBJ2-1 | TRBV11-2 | TGTGCCACCACACGGGGGGAGTACAATGAGCAGTTCTTC | CATTRGEYNEQFF
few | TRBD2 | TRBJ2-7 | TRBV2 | TGTGCCAGCAGTGAAGATGTGATGAGAATGTCATGGGCGGGGGGGAACTCCTACGAGCAGTACTTC | CASSEDVMRMSWAGGNSYEQYF
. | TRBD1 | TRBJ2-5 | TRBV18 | TGTGCCAGCTCACCACGGACAGGGACAGAGGAGACCCAGTACTTC | CASSPRTGTEETQYF
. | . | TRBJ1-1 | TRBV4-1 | TGCGCCAGCACCCAAGGAGTCAGGTTGAACACTGAAGCTTTCTTT | CASTQGVRLNTEAFF
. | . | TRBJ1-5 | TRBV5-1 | TGCGCCAGCAGCTTGGGGCCCAATCAGCCCCAGCATTTT | CASSLGPNQPQHF
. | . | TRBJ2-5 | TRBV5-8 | TGTGCCAGCAGCCTTACCGGGGGGCCAGAGACCCAGTACTTC | CASSLTGGPETQYF
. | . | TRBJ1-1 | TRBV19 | TGTGCCAGCTTTCCCCAGACAGGACTGAACACTGAAGCTTTCTTT | CASFPQTGLNTEAFF
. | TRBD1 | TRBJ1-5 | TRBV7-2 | TGTGCCAGCAGCTTAGTGGCGACAGGGGGCAATCAGCCCCAGCATTTT | CASSLVATGGNQPQHF
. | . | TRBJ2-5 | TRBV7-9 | TGTGCCAGCAGCTCCCCAGCGGGCAGGGAAGAGACCCAGTACTTC | CASSSPAGREETQYF
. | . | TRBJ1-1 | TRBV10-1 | TGCGCCAGCAGTGAGCGGTGTCTTTCGGGGGATGTGAACACTGAAGCTTTCTTT | CASSERCLSGDVNTEAFF
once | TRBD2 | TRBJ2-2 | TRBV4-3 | TGCGCCAGCAGCCAAGAGCCTAGCGGGAAGGGGGGGGAGCTGTTTTTT | CASSQEPSGKGGELFF
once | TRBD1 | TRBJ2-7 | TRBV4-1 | TGCGCCAGCAGCCAAGCTCCGGCAGGGGGCAGGAGGACCTACGAGCAGTACTTC | CASSQAPAGGRRTYEQYF
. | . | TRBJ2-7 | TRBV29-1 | TGCAGCGTCCTCGGGGGGCGCTCCTACGAGCAGTACTTC | CSVLGGRSYEQYF
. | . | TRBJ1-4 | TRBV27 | TGTGCCAGCAGTTTATGGGTGCGGATTTTT | CASSLWVRIF
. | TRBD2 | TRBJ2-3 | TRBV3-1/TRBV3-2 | TGTGCCAGCAACGCCCGGACTAGCGGCACAGATACGCAGTATTTT | CASNARTSGTDTQYF
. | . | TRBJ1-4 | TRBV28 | TGTGCCAGCAGTTTAGGTGGGGGCGGTGAAAAACTGTTTTTT | CASSLGGGGEKLFF
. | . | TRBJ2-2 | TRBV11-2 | TGTGCCAGCAGCGCAATACCGGGACACTCGAACACCGGGGAGCTGTTTTTT | CASSAIPGHSNTGELFF
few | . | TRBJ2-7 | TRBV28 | TGTGCCAGCAGTTCGACAGGGCCGACGGGGGACTACGAGCAGTACTTC | CASSSTGPTGDYEQYF